This record looks at one T cell receptor (beta chain) sequence and its context. Its recognized antigen is unknown. Base quality data are lacking; no much larger clone is found one base away. TCRbeta CDR3 regions were amplified from genomic DNA by means of the immunoSEQ Assay, a bias-controlled multiplex PCR. The source study handled its data this way. The number of nucleated cells in each sample was estimated from the amplification of reference gene primers within the assay. To quantify the absolute abundance of each unique TCRbeta CDR3 rearrangement, sequence reads were collapsed and filtered. Productive Simpson clonality was computed per sample as the square root of Simpson's diversity index over productive rearrangements. TCRdb carries this immuneACCESS record with in-frame sequences only. Its versions omit some clonotypes, under half of them owing to an unresolved V gene in the studies checked, with the rest unexplained. V and J calls plus clone size are reproduced from that table; the DNA served to infer D and trimming. The sample data list around 230,000 clones, and approximately 85% of these were observed just once. The ten largest make up around 5.5% of the sample.

One collaborating source in Seattle enrolled patients while the patients were actively infected and followed the patients over time throughout the course of disease. Whole blood was collected in K2EDTA tubes by collaborating institutions according to the institutions' own protocols. For TCRbeta analysis, collaborators shipped samples in one of three forms: frozen whole blood, isolated PBMCs, or DNA extracted from either of those sample types. The sample comes from a study of blood T cell repertoires in COVID-19 (dated by TCRdb to 2019 to 2021). For the wider study: Collaborator samples came from the United States, Italy and Spain and covered acute and convalescent phases of COVID-19. The prospective study material was composed of cDNA or gDNA derived from T cells, B-cell-depleted T cells, or PBMCs. Subjects who had been exposed to COVID-19, were actively infected with it, or had recovered from it provided the deeply sampled blood TCRbeta repertoires that made up the dataset. The repertoires were made available in a free public database intended to serve as a resource for research on the immune response to SARS-CoV-2. The samples were drawn from two sources: the first 160 participants of the ongoing ImmuneRACE study, and 1,254 subjects contributed by 6 global collaborators. Sample metadata almost always included a de-identified subject ID, COVID-19 status, age in years and sex. Where HLA class I and class II types were available, the types were taken from metadata supplied by the sample provider, not from assay-based typing. The paper as a whole reports these results and caveats: Clinical and demographic metadata were provided uncurated, with the amount varying by source and participant.

Taken from cysteine to phenylalanine, the CDR3 has 17 residues. Only CDR3 DNA remains: 51 bases, in frame from the first base. The germline V gene provides CDR1 SGHVS and CDR2 FQNEAQ. Unmatched junction bases come to 4, with V trimmed by 5 bases and J by 1 base. This chain joins TRBV7-8 to TRBJ2-3, and 15 junction bases match TRBD2. The receptor's source is a man aged 45-65 years with COVID-19, enrolled during active disease. The source material was peripheral blood. The base sequence is TGTGCCAGCAGCAGGACTAGCGGGGGGGCGGGCACAGATACGCAGTATTTT. Its amino acids are CASSRTSGGAGTDTQYF.